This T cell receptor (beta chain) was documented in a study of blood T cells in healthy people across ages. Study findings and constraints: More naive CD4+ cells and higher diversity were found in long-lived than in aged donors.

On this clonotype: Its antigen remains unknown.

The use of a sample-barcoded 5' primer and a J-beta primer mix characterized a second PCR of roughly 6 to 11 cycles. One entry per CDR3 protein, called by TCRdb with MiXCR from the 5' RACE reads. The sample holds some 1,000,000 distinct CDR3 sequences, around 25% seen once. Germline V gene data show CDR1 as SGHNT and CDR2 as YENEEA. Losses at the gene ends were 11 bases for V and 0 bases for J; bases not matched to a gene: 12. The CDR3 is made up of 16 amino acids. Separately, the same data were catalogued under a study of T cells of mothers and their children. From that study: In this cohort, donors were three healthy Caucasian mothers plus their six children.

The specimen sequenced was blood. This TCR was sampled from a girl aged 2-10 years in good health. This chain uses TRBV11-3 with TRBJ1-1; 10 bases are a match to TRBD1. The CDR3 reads CASRDRGLSMNTEAFF. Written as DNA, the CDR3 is TGTGCCTCCCGGGACAGGGGTCTCTCTATGAACACTGAAGCTTTCTTT.